This TCR beta chain was captured by sequencing in a study of blood T cell repertoires in COVID-19. Study context: Researchers got acute and convalescent COVID-19 samples from the United States, Italy and Spain. PBMCs, B-cell-depleted T cells, or T cells provided the cDNA or gDNA that made up the material.

The authors' processing: It was from reference gene primer amplification that nucleated cell counts were estimated. This table comes from immunoSEQ multiplex PCR, and its TCRdb copy is limited to in-frame clones, with some not included. V and J calls plus clone size are reproduced from that table; the DNA served to infer D and trimming. The sample gives 250,000 to 350,000 clones, 75% to 90% of which show up once; 12% is in the top ten. There are 14 residues in the CDR3. The V and J ends lost 1 base and 5 bases, in that order; junction bases with no gene match: 1. The V gene's germline CDR1 is SGHTS and CDR2 YDEGEE.

The chain recombines TRBV5-8 with TRBJ1-4; 8 nucleotides line up with TRBD1. This TCR was sampled from a woman aged 60-75 years with acute or convalescent COVID-19. Sequenced sample: peripheral blood. CDR3 protein: CASSLQGANEKLFF. The CDR3, as DNA: TGTGCCAGCAGCTTGCAGGGGGCGAATGAAAAACTGTTTTTT. The full variable domain, its missing parts supplied by reference TRBV5-8 and TRBJ1-4, is EAGVTQSPTHLIKTRGQQATLRCSPISGHTSVYWYQQALGLGLQFLLWYDEGEERNRGNFPPRFSGRQFPNYSSELNVNALELEDSALYLCASSLQGANEKLFFGSGTQLSVL.